This T cell receptor (beta chain) was sequenced during a study of T cell responses to AZD1222 COVID-19 vaccine. This clone was observed a few times. Its target is not known. Study-wide findings and caveats: White British people made up most donors, females outnumbered males, and clonal diversity was possibly underestimated. Researchers report vaccine-associated CD4 TCRs spanning spike, with dominance at 160-218 and 743-854.

This table comes from immunoSEQ multiplex PCR, and its TCRdb copy is limited to in-frame clones, with some not included. This table has 60,000 to 80,000 clones, about three quarters appearing once. The CDR3 runs 15 residues. CDR1 is LGHDT and CDR2 is YNNKEL in the germline V gene (reference sequence). The junction had 6 bases not matched to a gene; V was cut back by 3 bases and J by 7 bases. This clonotype was sampled from an adult who received the AZD1222 COVID-19 vaccine. The chain employs TRBV3-1 (or the pseudogene TRBV3-2) and TRBJ1-2; the match to TRBD1 covers 12 bases. This sample comprised peripheral blood, obtained 28 days after the second AZD1222 dose. As DNA, the CDR3 is TGTGCCAGCAGCCAGGGGACAGGGGGCTACGTTGGCTACACCTTC. Its protein is CASSQGTGGYVGYTF.